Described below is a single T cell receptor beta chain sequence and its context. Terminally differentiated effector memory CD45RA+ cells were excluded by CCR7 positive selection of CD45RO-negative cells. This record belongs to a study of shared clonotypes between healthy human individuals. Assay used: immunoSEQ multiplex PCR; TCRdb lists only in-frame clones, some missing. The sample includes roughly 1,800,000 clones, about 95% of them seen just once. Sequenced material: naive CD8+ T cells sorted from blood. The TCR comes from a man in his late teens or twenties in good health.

CDR3 nucleotides: TGTGCCAGCAGCGTGGACGGTTATGGAGAGCAGTACTTC. Protein product: CASSVDGYGEQYF. The rearrangement uses TRBV9 and TRBJ2-7, with unresolved D. V dropped 2 bases and J dropped 7 bases, with 13 bases sitting between them. The CDR3 is 13 amino acids. CDR1 is SGDLS and CDR2 is YYNGEE in the germline V gene.